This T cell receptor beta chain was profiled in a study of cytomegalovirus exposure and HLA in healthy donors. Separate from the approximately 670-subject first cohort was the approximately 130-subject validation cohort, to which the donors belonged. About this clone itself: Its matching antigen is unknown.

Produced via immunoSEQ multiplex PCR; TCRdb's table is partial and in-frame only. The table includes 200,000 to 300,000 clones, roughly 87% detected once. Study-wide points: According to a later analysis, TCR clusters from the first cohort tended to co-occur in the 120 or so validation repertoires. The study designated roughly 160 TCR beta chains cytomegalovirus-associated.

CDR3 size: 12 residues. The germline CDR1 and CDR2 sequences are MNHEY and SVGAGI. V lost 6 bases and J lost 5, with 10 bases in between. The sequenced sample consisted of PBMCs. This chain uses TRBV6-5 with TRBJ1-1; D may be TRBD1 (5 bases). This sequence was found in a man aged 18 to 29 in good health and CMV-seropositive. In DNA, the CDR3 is TGTGCCAGCAGGACCCAGGGAACTGAAGCTTTCTTT. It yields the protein CASRTQGTEAFF.